A selection of T cell receptor beta chains follows, all from one sample in a study of Ad26.COV2.S vaccination and SARS-CoV-2 variants. Clones were read by immunoSEQ multiplex PCR, and TCRdb kept only the in-frame ones, dropping some. The sample has about 280,000 clones; about 90% are singletons. Source: peripheral blood, taken in a trial of Ad26.COV2.S vaccine versus placebo. These receptor sequences come from a person aged 18-60 years who received the Ad26.COV2.S COVID-19 vaccine or a placebo. The CDR3 runs from the conserved cysteine through the conserved F or W. A D gene is named only where the DNA matches it firmly. Some rows have no size entry. The others give once, few or many, or a class for an expanded clone.

V: TRBV7-3
size: .
D: .
J: TRBJ1-6
CDR3: CASSNFGGNSPLHF
DNA: TGTGCCAGCAGCAACTTCGGGGGAAATTCACCCCTCCACTTT

V: TRBV5-1
size: once
D: TRBD2
J: TRBJ2-1
CDR3: CASSLPTSGLPSYNEQFF
DNA: TGCGCCAGCAGCTTGCCGACTAGCGGGTTACCCTCCTACAATGAGCAGTTCTTC

V: TRBV27
size: .
D: .
J: TRBJ2-7
CDR3: CASSPSYGKYYEQYF
DNA: TGTGCCAGCAGTCCCTCGTACGGGAAGTACTACGAGCAGTACTTC

V: TRBV4-1
size: .
D: .
J: TRBJ2-1
CDR3: CASSQDYNEQFF
DNA: TGCGCCAGCAGCCAAGATTACAATGAGCAGTTCTTC

V: TRBV4-3
size: .
D: .
J: TRBJ1-2
CDR3: CASSQGSVNYGYTF
DNA: TGCGCCAGCAGCCAAGGTAGCGTTAACTATGGCTACACCTTC

V: TRBV15
size: .
D: .
J: TRBJ1-4
CDR3: CATSRDEITMLQGGNEKLFF
DNA: TGTGCCACCAGCAGAGACGAAATCACAATGCTACAGGGAGGGAATGAAAAACTGTTTTTT

V: TRBV6-5
size: .
D: .
J: TRBJ1-3
CDR3: CASRPAQAGNTIYF
DNA: TGTGCCAGCAGACCCGCCCAGGCTGGAAACACCATATATTTT

V: TRBV5-6
size: .
D: .
J: TRBJ2-7
CDR3: CASSLAPDKSVYEQYF
DNA: TGTGCCAGCAGCTTGGCCCCGGACAAGTCGGTCTACGAGCAGTACTTC

V: TRBV6-1
size: .
D: TRBD1
J: TRBJ2-5
CDR3: CASSDRDRGWETQYF
DNA: TGTGCCAGCAGTGATCGGGACAGGGGATGGGAGACCCAGTACTTC

V: TRBV5-1
size: .
D: .
J: TRBJ1-1
CDR3: CASSLGALNTEAFF
DNA: TGCGCCAGCAGCTTGGGGGCGCTGAACACTGAAGCTTTCTTT

V: TRBV19
size: .
D: TRBD2
J: TRBJ2-5
CDR3: CASSTQRGTLQETQYF
DNA: TGTGCCAGTAGTACACAGCGGGGGACACTACAAGAGACCCAGTACTTC

V: TRBV11-2
size: once
D: .
J: TRBJ2-7
CDR3: CASSLVGEGEQYF
DNA: TGTGCCAGCAGCTTAGTGGGTGAGGGCGAGCAGTACTTC

V: TRBV19
size: .
D: .
J: TRBJ1-3
CDR3: CASSAESDRFAGNTIYF
DNA: TGTGCCAGTAGTGCAGAATCCGACAGGTTTGCTGGAAACACCATATATTTT

V: TRBV3-1/TRBV3-2
size: once
D: .
J: TRBJ2-1
CDR3: CASSQAHNEQFF
DNA: TGTGCCAGCAGCCAGGCCCACAATGAGCAGTTCTTC

V: TRBV12-5
size: .
D: .
J: TRBJ1-2
CDR3: CASGLAGHYGYTF
DNA: TGTGCTAGTGGTTTGGCCGGGCACTATGGCTACACCTTC

V: TRBV25-1
size: .
D: .
J: TRBJ1-1
CDR3: CASSESGKGHLNTEAFF
DNA: TGTGCCAGCAGTGAATCGGGTAAGGGTCATCTGAACACTGAAGCTTTCTTT

V: TRBV2
size: .
D: .
J: TRBJ2-7
CDR3: CASRGGSYEQYF
DNA: TGTGCCAGCAGGGGGGGCTCCTACGAGCAGTACTTC